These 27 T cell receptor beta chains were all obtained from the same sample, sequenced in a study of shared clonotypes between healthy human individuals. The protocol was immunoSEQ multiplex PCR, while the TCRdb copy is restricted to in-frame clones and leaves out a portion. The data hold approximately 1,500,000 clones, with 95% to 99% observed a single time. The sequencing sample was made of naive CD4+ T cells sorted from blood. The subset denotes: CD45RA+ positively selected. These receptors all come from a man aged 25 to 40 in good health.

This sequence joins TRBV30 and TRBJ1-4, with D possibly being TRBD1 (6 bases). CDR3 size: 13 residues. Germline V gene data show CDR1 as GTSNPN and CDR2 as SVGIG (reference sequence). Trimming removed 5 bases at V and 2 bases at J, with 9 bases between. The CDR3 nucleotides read TGTGCCTGGGGGGGCCTCACTAATGAAAAACTGTTTTTT. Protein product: CAWGGLTNEKLFF.

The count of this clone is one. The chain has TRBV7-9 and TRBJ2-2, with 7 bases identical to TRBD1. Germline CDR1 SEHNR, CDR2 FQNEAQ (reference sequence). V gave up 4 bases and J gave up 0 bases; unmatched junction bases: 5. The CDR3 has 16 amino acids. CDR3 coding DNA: TGTGCCAGCAGCTATAGGGGGCGAGCGAACACCGGGGAGCTGTTTTTT. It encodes CASSYRGRANTGELFF. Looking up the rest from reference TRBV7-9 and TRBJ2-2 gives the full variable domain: DTGVSQNPRHKITKRGQNVTFRCDPISEHNRLYWYRQTLGQGPEFLTYFQNEAQLEKSRLLSDRFSAERPKGSFSTLEIQRTEQGDSAMYLCASSYRGRANTGELFFGEGSRLTVL.

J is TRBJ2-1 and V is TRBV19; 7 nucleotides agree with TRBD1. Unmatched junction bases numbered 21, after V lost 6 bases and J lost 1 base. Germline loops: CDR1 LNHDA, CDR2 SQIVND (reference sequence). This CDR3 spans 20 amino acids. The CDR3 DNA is TGTGCCAGTAGCCCCGGGGACGGCTCGGGACAGAGGTTATCCTACAATGAGCAGTTCTTC. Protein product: CASSPGDGSGQRLSYNEQFF.

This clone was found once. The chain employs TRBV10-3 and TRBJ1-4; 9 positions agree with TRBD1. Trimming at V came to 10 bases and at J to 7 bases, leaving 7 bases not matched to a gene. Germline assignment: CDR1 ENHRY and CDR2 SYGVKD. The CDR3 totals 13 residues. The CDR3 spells CATTQGAGEKLFF. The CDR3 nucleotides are TGTGCCACGACACAGGGGGCGGGTGAAAAACTGTTTTTT.

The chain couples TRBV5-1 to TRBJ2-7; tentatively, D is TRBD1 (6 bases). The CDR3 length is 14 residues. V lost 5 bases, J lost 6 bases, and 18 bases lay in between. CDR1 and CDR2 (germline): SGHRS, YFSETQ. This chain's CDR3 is CASSLKGPGAEQYF. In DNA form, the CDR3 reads TGCGCCAGCAGTTTAAAAGGACCAGGGGCCGAGCAGTACTTC.

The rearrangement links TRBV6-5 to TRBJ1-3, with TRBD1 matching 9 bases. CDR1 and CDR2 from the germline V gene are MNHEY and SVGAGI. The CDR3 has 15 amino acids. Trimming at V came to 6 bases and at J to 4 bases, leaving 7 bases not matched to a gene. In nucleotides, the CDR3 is TGTGCCAGCAGGGCACAGGGGGCGTGGGGAAACACCATATATTTT. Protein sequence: CASRAQGAWGNTIYF.

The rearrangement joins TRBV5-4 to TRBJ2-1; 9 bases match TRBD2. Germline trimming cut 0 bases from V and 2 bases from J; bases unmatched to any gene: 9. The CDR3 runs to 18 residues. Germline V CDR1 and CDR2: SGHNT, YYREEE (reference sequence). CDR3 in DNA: TGTGCCAGCAGCTTGGCGGGCGTAGCGGGAGAGGCCTACAATGAGCAGTTCTTC. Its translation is CASSLAGVAGEAYNEQFF.

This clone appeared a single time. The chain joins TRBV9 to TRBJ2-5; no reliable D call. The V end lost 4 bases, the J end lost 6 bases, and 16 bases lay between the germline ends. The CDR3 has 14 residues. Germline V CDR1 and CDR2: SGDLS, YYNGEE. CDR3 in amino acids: CASSTPGYGKTQYF. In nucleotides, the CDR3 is TGTGCCAGCAGCACCCCCGGATACGGCAAGACCCAGTACTTC.

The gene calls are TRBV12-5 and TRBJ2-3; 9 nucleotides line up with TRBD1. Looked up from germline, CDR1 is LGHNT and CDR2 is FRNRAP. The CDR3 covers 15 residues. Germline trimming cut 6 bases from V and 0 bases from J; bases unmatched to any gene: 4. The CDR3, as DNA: TGTGCTAGTGGGCGGGACAGGGCTAGCACAGATACGCAGTATTTT. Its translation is CASGRDRASTDTQYF.

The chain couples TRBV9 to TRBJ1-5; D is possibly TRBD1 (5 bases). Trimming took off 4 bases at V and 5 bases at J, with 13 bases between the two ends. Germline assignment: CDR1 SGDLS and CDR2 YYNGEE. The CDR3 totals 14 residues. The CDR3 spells CASSPTVGDQPQHF. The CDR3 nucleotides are TGTGCCAGCAGCCCGACCGTGGGGGATCAGCCCCAGCATTTT.

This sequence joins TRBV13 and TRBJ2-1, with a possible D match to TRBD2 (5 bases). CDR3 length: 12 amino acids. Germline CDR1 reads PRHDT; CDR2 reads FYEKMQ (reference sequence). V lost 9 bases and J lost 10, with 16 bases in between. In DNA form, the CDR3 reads TGTGCCAGAGCACAGCGGCCTTGGGAGCAGTTCTTC. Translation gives CARAQRPWEQFF.

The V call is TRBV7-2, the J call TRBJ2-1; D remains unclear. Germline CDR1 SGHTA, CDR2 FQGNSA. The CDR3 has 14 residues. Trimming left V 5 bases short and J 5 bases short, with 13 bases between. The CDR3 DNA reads TGTGCCAGCAGCGCTATGGCGCTGAACAATGAGCAGTTCTTC. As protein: CASSAMALNNEQFF.

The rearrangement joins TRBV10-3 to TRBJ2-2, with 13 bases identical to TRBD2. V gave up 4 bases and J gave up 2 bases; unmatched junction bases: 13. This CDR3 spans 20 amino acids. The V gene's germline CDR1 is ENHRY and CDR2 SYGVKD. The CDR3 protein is CAISAREKRGLAGNTGELFF. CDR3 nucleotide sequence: TGTGCCATCAGTGCCAGAGAGAAACGGGGACTAGCGGGAAACACCGGGGAGCTGTTTTTT.

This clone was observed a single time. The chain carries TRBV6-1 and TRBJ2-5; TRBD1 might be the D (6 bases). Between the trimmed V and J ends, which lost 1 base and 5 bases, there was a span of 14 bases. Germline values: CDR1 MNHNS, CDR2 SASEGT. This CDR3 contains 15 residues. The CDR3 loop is CASSEVWGLRETQYF. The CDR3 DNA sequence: TGTGCCAGCAGTGAAGTTTGGGGGCTCCGGGAGACCCAGTACTTC.

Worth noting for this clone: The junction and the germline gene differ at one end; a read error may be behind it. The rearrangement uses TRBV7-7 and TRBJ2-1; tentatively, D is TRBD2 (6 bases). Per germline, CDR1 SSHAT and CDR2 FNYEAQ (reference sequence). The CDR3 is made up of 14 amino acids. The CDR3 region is CASSLERTNNEQFF. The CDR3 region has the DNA TGTGCTAGCAGCTTAGAGCGGACTAACAATGAGCAGTTCTTC. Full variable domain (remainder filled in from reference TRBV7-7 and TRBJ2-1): GAGVSQSPRYKVTKRGQDVTLRCDPISSHATLYWYQQALGQGPEFLTYFNYEAQPDKSGLPSDRFSAERPEGSISTLTIQRTEQRDSAMYRCASSLERTNNEQFFGPGTRLTVL.

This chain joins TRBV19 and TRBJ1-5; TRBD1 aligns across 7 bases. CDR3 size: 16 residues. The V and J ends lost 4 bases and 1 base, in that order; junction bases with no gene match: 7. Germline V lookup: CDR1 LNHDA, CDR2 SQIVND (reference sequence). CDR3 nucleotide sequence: TGTGCCAGTAGTACCCACAGGGGACAAAGCAATCAGCCCCAGCATTTT. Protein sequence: CASSTHRGQSNQPQHF.

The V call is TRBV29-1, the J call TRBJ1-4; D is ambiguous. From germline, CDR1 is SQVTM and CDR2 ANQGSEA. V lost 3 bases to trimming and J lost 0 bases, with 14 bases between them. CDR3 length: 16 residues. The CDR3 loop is CSVEFLDKTTNEKLFF. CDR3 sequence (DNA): TGCAGCGTTGAGTTCCTAGATAAAACAACTAATGAAAAACTGTTTTTT.

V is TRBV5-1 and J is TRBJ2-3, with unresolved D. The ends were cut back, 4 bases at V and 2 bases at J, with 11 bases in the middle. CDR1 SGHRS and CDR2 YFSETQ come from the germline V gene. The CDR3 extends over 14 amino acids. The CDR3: CASSLLSFTDTQYF. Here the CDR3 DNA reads TGCGCCAGCAGCCTGTTGTCCTTCACAGATACGCAGTATTTT.

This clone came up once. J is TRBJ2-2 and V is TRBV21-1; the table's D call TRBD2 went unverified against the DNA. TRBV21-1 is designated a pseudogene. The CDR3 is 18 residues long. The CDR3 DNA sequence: TGTGCCAGCAGCAAAGCTTCGACTAGCGGGAGTCCTACCGGGGAGCTGTTTTTT. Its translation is CASSKASTSGSPTGELFF.

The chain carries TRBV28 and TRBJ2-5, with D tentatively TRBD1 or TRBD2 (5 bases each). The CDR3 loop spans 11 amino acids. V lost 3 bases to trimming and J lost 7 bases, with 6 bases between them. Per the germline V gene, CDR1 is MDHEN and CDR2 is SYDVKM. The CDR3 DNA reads TGTGCCAGCAGTTTGGGGACGACCCAGTACTTC. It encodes CASSLGTTQYF.

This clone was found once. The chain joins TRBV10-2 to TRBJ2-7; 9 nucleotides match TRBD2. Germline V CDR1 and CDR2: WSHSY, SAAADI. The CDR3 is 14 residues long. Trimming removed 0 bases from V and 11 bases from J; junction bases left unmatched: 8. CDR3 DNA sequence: TGCGCCAGCAGTGAGTCAAATTTAGCGGGAGATAAGTACTTC. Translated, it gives CASSESNLAGDKYF.

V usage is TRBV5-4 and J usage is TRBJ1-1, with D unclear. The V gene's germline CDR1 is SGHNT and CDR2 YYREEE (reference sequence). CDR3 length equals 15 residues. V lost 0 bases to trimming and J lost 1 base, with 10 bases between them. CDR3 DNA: TGTGCCAGCAGCTTGGAAAACCGGGGGAACACTGAAGCTTTCTTT. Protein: CASSLENRGNTEAFF. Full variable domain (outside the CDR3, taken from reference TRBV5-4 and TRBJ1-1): ETGVTQSPTHLIKTRGQQVTLRCSSQSGHNTVSWYQQALGQGPQFIFQYYREEENGRGNFPPRFSGLQFPNYSSELNVNALELDDSALYLCASSLENRGNTEAFFGQGTRLTVV.

The CDR3 region has the DNA TGCGCCAGCAGCCAAGTACAGGGGCAGCAAGATACGCAGTATTTT. It specifies CASSQVQGQQDTQYF. The V gene is TRBV4-1, the J gene TRBJ2-3; 7 nucleotides line up with TRBD1. Germline values: CDR1 MGHRA, CDR2 YSYEKL. This CDR3 contains 15 residues. J lost 5 bases, V lost 1 base, and 6 bases had no gene match.

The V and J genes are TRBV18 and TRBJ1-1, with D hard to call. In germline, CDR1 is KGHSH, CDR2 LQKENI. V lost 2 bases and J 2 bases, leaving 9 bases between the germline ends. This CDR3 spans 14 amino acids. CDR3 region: CASSPRQANTEAFF. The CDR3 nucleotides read TGTGCCAGCTCACCAAGGCAGGCTAACACTGAAGCTTTCTTT.

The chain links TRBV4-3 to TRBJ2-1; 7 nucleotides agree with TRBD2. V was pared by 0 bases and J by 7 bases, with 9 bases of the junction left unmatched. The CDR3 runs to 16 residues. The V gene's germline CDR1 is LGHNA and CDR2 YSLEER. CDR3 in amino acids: CASSQDRGAGLNEQFF. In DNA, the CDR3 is TGCGCCAGCAGCCAAGATCGGGGAGCGGGACTTAATGAGCAGTTCTTC.

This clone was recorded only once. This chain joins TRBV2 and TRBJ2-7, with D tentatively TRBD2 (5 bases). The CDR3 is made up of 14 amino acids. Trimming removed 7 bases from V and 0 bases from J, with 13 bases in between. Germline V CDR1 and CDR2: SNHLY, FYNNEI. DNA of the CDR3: TGTGCCAGCACTCAAAGGCTAGCCTCCTACGAGCAGTACTTC. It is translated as CASTQRLASYEQYF.

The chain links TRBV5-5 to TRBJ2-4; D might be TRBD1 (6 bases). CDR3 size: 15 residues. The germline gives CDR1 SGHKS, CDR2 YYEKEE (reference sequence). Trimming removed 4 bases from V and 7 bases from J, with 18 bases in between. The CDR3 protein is CASSRVGQGINIQYF. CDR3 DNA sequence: TGTGCCAGCAGCCGTGTAGGGCAGGGGATCAACATTCAGTACTTC.